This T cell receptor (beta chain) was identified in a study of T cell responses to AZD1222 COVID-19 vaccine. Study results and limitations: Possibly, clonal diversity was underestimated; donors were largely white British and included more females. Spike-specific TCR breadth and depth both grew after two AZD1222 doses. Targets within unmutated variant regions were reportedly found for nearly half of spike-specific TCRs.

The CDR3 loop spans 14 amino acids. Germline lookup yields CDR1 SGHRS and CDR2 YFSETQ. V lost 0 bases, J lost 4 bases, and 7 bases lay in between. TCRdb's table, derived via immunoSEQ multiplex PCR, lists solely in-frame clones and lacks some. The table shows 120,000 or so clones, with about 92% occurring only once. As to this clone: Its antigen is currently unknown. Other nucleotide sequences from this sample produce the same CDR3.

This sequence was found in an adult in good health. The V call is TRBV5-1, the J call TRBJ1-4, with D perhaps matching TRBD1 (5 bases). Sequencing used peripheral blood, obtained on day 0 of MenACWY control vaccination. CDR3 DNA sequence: TGCGCCAGCAGCTTGGGGGGCCTTAATGAAAAACTGTTTTTT. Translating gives CASSLGGLNEKLFF.